The TCR beta chain under discussion was sequenced for a study of breast tumors, draining lymph nodes, adjacent tissues. Study-level points and caveats: Tumor repertoires ranked between lymph nodes and nontumor tissue in diversity, with V and J gene preferences.

Axillary draining lymph nodes of breast cancer patients supplied the node samples. Per germline, CDR1 SGHNT and CDR2 YENEEA. V lost 4 bases to trimming and J lost 1 base; unmatched junction nucleotides: 11. This CDR3 contains 18 residues. This clonotype has ten or more counts. Its antigen is still unknown. TCRdb reprocessed the multiplex PCR reads via MiXCR and lists one record per CDR3 protein. There are about 100,000 distinct CDR3 sequences in the sample; around 20% occur only once, and 1% to 1.5% lies in the top ten. The source is a female donor with breast cancer. Some clones in this sample may be carry-over from other donors' samples. The specimen sequenced was axillary lymph node tissue. The rearrangement links TRBV11-3 to TRBJ2-4; TRBD2 agrees at 9 bases. The CDR3 nucleotides read TGTGCCAGCAGCTATCACATAGCGGGAGTTATTGCCAAAAACATTCAGTACTTC. Translating gives CASSYHIAGVIAKNIQYF.